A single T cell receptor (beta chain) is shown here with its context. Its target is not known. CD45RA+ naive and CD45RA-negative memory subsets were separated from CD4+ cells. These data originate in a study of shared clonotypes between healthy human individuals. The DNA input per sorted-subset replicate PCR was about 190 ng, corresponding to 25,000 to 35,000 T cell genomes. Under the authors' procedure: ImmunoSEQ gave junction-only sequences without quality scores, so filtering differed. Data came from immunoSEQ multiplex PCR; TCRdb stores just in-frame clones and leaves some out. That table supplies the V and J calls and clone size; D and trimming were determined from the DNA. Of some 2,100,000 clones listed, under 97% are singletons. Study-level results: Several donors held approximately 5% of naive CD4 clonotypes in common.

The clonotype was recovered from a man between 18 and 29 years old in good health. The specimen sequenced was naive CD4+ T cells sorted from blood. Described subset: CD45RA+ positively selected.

CDR3 amino acids: CAISAGTETQYF. The CDR3 DNA reads TGTGCCATCAGTGCCGGGACGGAAACCCAGTACTTC. The V and J genes are TRBV10-3 and TRBJ2-5; D possibly matches TRBD1 or TRBD2 (5 bases each). The CDR3 is made up of 12 amino acids. Trimming cost V 4 bases and J 8 bases, with 11 bases left between them. The germline gives CDR1 ENHRY, CDR2 SYGVKD.